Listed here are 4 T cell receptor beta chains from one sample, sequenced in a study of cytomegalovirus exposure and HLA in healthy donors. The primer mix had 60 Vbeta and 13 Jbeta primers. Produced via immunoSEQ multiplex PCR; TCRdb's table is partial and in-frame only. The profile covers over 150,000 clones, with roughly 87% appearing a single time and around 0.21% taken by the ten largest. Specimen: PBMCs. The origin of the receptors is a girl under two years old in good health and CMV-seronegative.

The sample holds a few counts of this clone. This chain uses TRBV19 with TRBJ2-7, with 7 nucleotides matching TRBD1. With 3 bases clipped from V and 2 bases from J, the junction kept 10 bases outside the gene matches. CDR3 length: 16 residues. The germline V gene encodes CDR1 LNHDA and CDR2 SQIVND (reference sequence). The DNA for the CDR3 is TGTGCCAGTAGTATGGTTGGGGGACAGCTAGCCTACGAGCAGTACTTC. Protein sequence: CASSMVGGQLAYEQYF.

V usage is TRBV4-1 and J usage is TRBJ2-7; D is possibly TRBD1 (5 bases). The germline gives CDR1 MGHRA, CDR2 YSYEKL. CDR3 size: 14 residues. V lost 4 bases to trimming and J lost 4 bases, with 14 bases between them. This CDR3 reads CASSPRTLTYEQYF. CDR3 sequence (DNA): TGCGCCAGCAGCCCTAGGACACTGACATACGAGCAGTACTTC.

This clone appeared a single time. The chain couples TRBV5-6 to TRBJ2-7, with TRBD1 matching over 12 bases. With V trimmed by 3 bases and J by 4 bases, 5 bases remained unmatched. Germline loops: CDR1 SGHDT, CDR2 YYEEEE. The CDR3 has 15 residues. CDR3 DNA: TGTGCCAGCAGCTCCGGGACAGGGGGCTTGTACGAGCAGTACTTC. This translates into CASSSGTGGLYEQYF.

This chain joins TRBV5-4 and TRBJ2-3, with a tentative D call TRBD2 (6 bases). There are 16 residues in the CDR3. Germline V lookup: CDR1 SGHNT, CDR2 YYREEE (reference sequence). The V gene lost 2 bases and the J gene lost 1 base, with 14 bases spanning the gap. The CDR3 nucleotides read TGTGCCAGCAGCTTCGCCCTCGGAGGGGGCACAGATACGCAGTATTTT. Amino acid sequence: CASSFALGGGTDTQYF.